Each of the 15 T cell receptor beta chains below was sequenced from the same sample in a study of T cells expressing NK-cell markers. TCRdb re-called the 5' RACE reads and shows each CDR3 protein once, DNA omitted. The table for this sample gives about 390,000 distinct CDR3 sequences. The material sequenced was blood T cells: a sorted CD56 or NKG2C T cell subset, CD4+ or CD8+ T cells, or bulk PBMC T cells (not recorded which). The receptors stem from a woman in her 50s in good health.

V usage is TRBV11-3 and J usage is TRBJ2-3; TCRdb selects TRBD1, and the lack of DNA leaves this call unchecked. In germline, CDR1 is SGHNT, CDR2 YENEEA. The CDR3 loop spans 13 amino acids. The CDR3 loop reads CASEDRGPDTQYF.

The chain employs TRBV6-5 and TRBJ1-1; the TRBD1 assignment by TCRdb is unverifiable without DNA. This CDR3 comprises 14 residues. Germline loops: CDR1 MNHEY, CDR2 SVGAGI. CDR3 sequence: CASSYYPGTAEAFF.

The V call is TRBV7-8, the J call TRBJ2-1; TCRdb's D call, TRBD2, is unchecked because there is no DNA. Germline assignment: CDR1 SGHVS and CDR2 FQNEAQ. The CDR3 has 15 residues. This CDR3 reads CASSPGILAYNEQFF.

The CDR3 region is CASRRGGIRFRNYGYTF. V and J are TRBV5-5 and TRBJ1-2; the D call from TCRdb, TRBD1, cannot be confirmed without DNA. The CDR3 has 17 amino acids. Germline assignment: CDR1 SGHKS and CDR2 YYEKEE (reference sequence).

The chain links TRBV20-1 to TRBJ2-7; the TRBD2 assignment by TCRdb is unverifiable without DNA. Germline CDR1 reads DFQATT; CDR2 reads SNEGSKA (reference sequence). The CDR3 has 14 residues. CDR3 in amino acids: CSARVGTALYEQYF.

This rearrangement joins TRBV10-3 to TRBJ2-7; as DNA is missing, the TRBD1 call by TCRdb cannot be tested. The CDR3 covers 13 residues. The germline gives CDR1 ENHRY, CDR2 SYGVKD. The CDR3 loop reads CAAQRDSRGEQYF.

The chain employs TRBV20-1 and TRBJ2-7; the D call from TCRdb, TRBD2, cannot be confirmed without DNA. This CDR3 spans 17 amino acids. Germline CDR1 is DFQATT and CDR2 is SNEGSKA (reference sequence). The CDR3 loop is CSARVRGGSGRAGEQYF.

The chain has TRBV7-8 and TRBJ2-7; TCRdb's D gene call, TRBD1, goes unchecked for lack of DNA. CDR1 is SGHVS and CDR2 is FQNEAQ in the germline V gene. CDR3 length: 16 amino acids. CDR3 protein: CASSLLWRDVGGKQYF.

The chain uses TRBV9 and TRBJ2-5; TCRdb's assignment of TRBD2 cannot be checked, as there is no DNA. The CDR3 covers 16 residues. Germline-derived CDR1 and CDR2 are SGDLS and YYNGEE. The CDR3 loop reads CASSVGLAGDRETQYF.

This chain links TRBV6-5 with TRBJ2-1. The CDR3 loop spans 15 amino acids. In germline, CDR1 is MNHEY, CDR2 SVGAGI. The chain's CDR3 is CASSYGTDQYNEQFF.

This chain uses TRBV5-1 with TRBJ2-7. This CDR3 contains 15 residues. Per germline, CDR1 SGHRS and CDR2 YFSETQ. CDR3 in amino acids: CASSLVQRGSYEQYF.

The chain links TRBV5-1 to TRBJ2-3; absent DNA, TCRdb's TRBD1 call cannot be checked. Germline V gene sequence: CDR1 SGHRS, CDR2 YFSETQ. CDR3 size: 17 residues. The CDR3 here is CASSLAGQAGSTDTQYF.

V gene TRBV4-1 combines with J gene TRBJ2-5. In germline, CDR1 is MGHRA, CDR2 YSYEKL. The CDR3 is 13 residues long. This CDR3 reads CASSLDFWETQYF.

The chain combines TRBV5-1 with TRBJ2-3; absent DNA, TCRdb's TRBD1 call cannot be checked. From germline, CDR1 is SGHRS and CDR2 YFSETQ. CDR3 size: 16 residues. CDR3 in amino acids: CASSSAGTGVGDTQYF.

The chain joins TRBV29-1 to TRBJ1-2; TCRdb selects TRBD1, and the lack of DNA leaves this call unchecked. The CDR3 has 14 residues. Germline V gives CDR1 SQVTM, CDR2 ANQGSEA. CDR3 loop: CSAPDGQGIFGYTF.